One T cell receptor (beta chain) is described in this entry. Its antigen remains unidentified. The record originates from a study of shared clonotypes between healthy human individuals. General observations from the study: Larger estimated richness was generally recorded for naive subsets relative to memory subsets.

The naive CD8 population came from CD45RO-negative cells selected for CCR7, without terminally differentiated effector memory CD45RA+ cells. Trimming removed 2 bases at V and 0 bases at J, with 9 bases between. The CDR3 has 15 residues. Germline loops: CDR1 SNHLY, CDR2 FYNNEI. The authors loaded about 200 ng DNA, 30,000 to 35,000 T cell genomes, into sorted-subset replicate PCRs. Assay: immunoSEQ multiplex PCR; the TCRdb copy retains only in-frame clones and omits some. The data contain over 2 million clones, about 95% of them seen just once; the ten biggest clones take up around 1.1%. The receptor's source is a man between 18 and 35 years old in good health. The material sequenced was naive CD8+ T cells sorted from blood. The rearrangement uses TRBV2 and TRBJ2-3; D remains unclear. The CDR3 nucleotides are TGTGCCAGCAGTGAACACGCCACTAGCACAGATACGCAGTATTTT. Protein product: CASSEHATSTDTQYF.